This TCR beta chain was observed in a study of OX40 agonist ivuxolimab in advanced cancers. Study-level findings and limits: Nonresponders included some who also had low normalized T-cell clonal expansion. CD8+ T cells showed, on average, more clonal expansion than CD4+ cells.

There are 15 residues in the CDR3. Germline V gene data show CDR1 as SGHAT and CDR2 as FQDESV (reference sequence). The trim removed 5 bases at V and 6 bases at J, leaving 11 bases unmatched. Peripheral blood came from all dose cohorts at three timepoints. Comments on this clone: Its antigen is undetermined.

Generated by immunoSEQ multiplex PCR, the TCRdb table keeps only in-frame clones and is missing some. The sample contains nearly 65,000 clones, 90% to 95% of which appear only once. Sequenced here: CD4+ or CD8+ T cells sorted from blood, sampled in a trial of the OX40 agonist ivuxolimab. The TCR comes from an adult with an advanced solid tumor such as melanoma, head and neck, liver or kidney cancer. The chain employs TRBV11-1 and TRBJ2-7; 9 bases agree with TRBD2. The CDR3 sequence: CASSPKGLAKGEQYF. The CDR3 DNA sequence: TGTGCCAGCAGCCCAAAGGGACTAGCAAAAGGCGAGCAGTACTTC.